This passage covers 15 T cell receptor beta chains from one sample sequenced in a study of blood T cell repertoires in COVID-19. TCRdb's table, derived via immunoSEQ multiplex PCR, lists solely in-frame clones and lacks some. Of 150,000 to 200,000 clones listed, about 85% are singletons. The sample comprised peripheral blood. The receptors here all came from a man in his sixties with acute or convalescent COVID-19.

About this clone: Other DNA sequences in this specimen translate into the identical CDR3. The chain joins TRBV30 to TRBJ2-2; D may be TRBD1 (6 bases). Trimming cost V 0 bases and J 5 bases, with 7 bases left between them. The germline gives CDR1 GTSNPN, CDR2 SVGIG (reference sequence). This CDR3 spans 13 amino acids. The CDR3 bases are TGTGCCTGGAGTGTACAGGGTACCGGGGAGCTGTTTTTT. It encodes CAWSVQGTGELFF.

This chain links TRBV11-2 with TRBJ1-1; possibly TRBD1 for D (5 bases). V gave up 5 bases and J gave up 4 bases, with 14 bases separating them. There are 14 residues in the CDR3. CDR1 is SGHAT, CDR2 FQNNGV, per germline. CDR3 DNA: TGTGCCAGCAGCCGGGGCCCGGGGGGCACTGAAGCTTTCTTT. Translating gives CASSRGPGGTEAFF.

The V and J genes are TRBV5-1 and TRBJ1-2, with 8 bases aligning to TRBD1. V lost 0 bases to trimming and J lost 2 bases; unmatched junction nucleotides: 3. CDR1 and CDR2 (germline): SGHRS, YFSETQ. The CDR3 runs 15 residues. The CDR3 loop reads CASSLEGTGNYGYTF. In DNA form, the CDR3 reads TGCGCCAGCAGCTTGGAAGGGACAGGCAACTATGGCTACACCTTC.

The chain joins TRBV18 to TRBJ2-3; 9 bases map to TRBD2. The length of the CDR3 is 16 residues. Per the germline V gene, CDR1 is KGHSH and CDR2 is LQKENI. Trimming took 4 bases from V and 4 from J; bases not matched to a gene: 9. As DNA, the CDR3 is TGTGCCAGCTCACAGAGAGCGGGGGGAGTCGCAGATACGCAGTATTTT. Translation gives CASSQRAGGVADTQYF. Drawing the rest from reference TRBV18 and TRBJ2-3, the complete variable domain is NAGVMQNPRHLVRRRGQEARLRCSPMKGHSHVYWYRQLPEEGLKFMVYLQKENIIDESGMPKERFSAEFPKEGPSILRIQQVVRGDSAAYFCASSQRAGGVADTQYFGPGTRLTVL.

The chain recombines TRBV4-2 with TRBJ2-2, with D possibly matching TRBD2 (6 bases). There are 16 residues in the CDR3. Germline V gene data show CDR1 as LGHNA and CDR2 as YNFKEQ. The germline V and J ends were trimmed by 0 bases and 6 bases, with 14 bases remaining between them. The CDR3 DNA follows: TGTGCCAGCAGCCAAGATAGCGGTTACGTTTCCGGGGAGCTGTTTTTT. It translates to CASSQDSGYVSGELFF.

The chain is built from TRBV19 and TRBJ2-7; D perhaps matches TRBD2 (6 bases). The germline CDR1 and CDR2 sequences are LNHDA and SQIVND (reference sequence). The CDR3 spans 12 residues. V gave up 4 bases and J gave up 7 bases, with 11 bases separating them. CDR3 sequence: CASSTGGFEQYF. The CDR3 DNA reads TGTGCCAGTAGTACCGGGGGTTTTGAGCAGTACTTC.

The V and J genes are TRBV7-7 and TRBJ2-1, with TRBD1 as a possible D gene (6 bases). Trimming shortened V by 5 bases and J by 6 bases, and 17 bases separated the two germline ends. The CDR3 length is 15 residues. Germline lookup yields CDR1 SSHAT and CDR2 FNYEAQ (reference sequence). The CDR3 DNA is TGTGCCAGCAGCCCTACGGACTCACAGGGCAATGAGCAGTTCTTC. As protein: CASSPTDSQGNEQFF. Full variable domain (outside the CDR3, taken from reference TRBV7-7 and TRBJ2-1): GAGVSQSPRYKVTKRGQDVTLRCDPISSHATLYWYQQALGQGPEFLTYFNYEAQPDKSGLPSDRFSAERPEGSISTLTIQRTEQRDSAMYRCASSPTDSQGNEQFFGPGTRLTVL.

The chain carries TRBV18 and TRBJ2-7; D is possibly TRBD1 (6 bases). Germline CDR1 reads KGHSH; CDR2 reads LQKENI. The CDR3 spans 14 residues. Trimming removed 2 bases from V and 4 bases from J, with 12 bases in between. CDR3 DNA sequence: TGTGCCAGCTCACCAGGGGACATGACTTACGAGCAGTACTTC. It yields the protein CASSPGDMTYEQYF.

The gene calls are TRBV7-8 and TRBJ1-3; D not certain. Per germline, CDR1 SGHVS and CDR2 FQNEAQ. The V and J ends lost 1 base and 0 bases respectively, with 7 bases between them. CDR3 length equals 15 residues. CDR3 DNA: TGTGCCAGCAGCTTAGAGATCTACTCTGGAAACACCATATATTTT. Encoded protein: CASSLEIYSGNTIYF. Filled out from reference TRBV7-8 and TRBJ1-3, the complete variable domain reads GAGVSQSPRYKVAKRGQDVALRCDPISGHVSLFWYQQALGQGPEFLTYFQNEAQLDKSGLPSDRFFAERPEGSVSTLKIQRTQQEDSAVYLCASSLEIYSGNTIYFGEGSWLTVV.

This clone was observed once. The genes are TRBV4-1 and TRBJ2-1, with 13 bases identical to TRBD2. Germline values: CDR1 MGHRA, CDR2 YSYEKL. The CDR3 runs to 15 residues. Trimming at V came to 5 bases and at J to 10 bases, leaving 8 bases not matched to a gene. In DNA, the CDR3 is TGCGCCAGCAGCTTCTTAGAACTAGCGGGGGGGGAGCAGTTCTTC. It is translated as CASSFLELAGGEQFF.

The J gene is TRBJ1-6, the V gene TRBV7-2, with D possibly matching TRBD1 (6 bases). V lost 1 base to trimming and J lost 7 bases, with 14 bases between them. This CDR3 contains 16 residues. Looked up from germline, CDR1 is SGHTA and CDR2 is FQGNSA. DNA for the CDR3: TGTGCCAGCAGCTTAGACAGGGCAAAGGGGAATTCACCCCTCCACTTT. The encoded protein is CASSLDRAKGNSPLHF.

The V and J genes are TRBV5-6 and TRBJ1-5, with 7 nucleotides matching TRBD1. The CDR3 extends over 16 amino acids. The V and J ends lost 5 bases and 5 bases, in that order; junction bases with no gene match: 13. Germline CDR1 is SGHDT and CDR2 is YYEEEE. CDR3 sequence: CASSSIRQGIDQPQHF. CDR3 DNA sequence: TGTGCCAGCAGTTCTATAAGACAGGGTATAGATCAGCCCCAGCATTTT.

The rearrangement uses TRBV7-2 and TRBJ2-1; D call uncertain. Germline V gene sequence: CDR1 SGHTA, CDR2 FQGNSA. Trimming took 0 bases from V and 5 from J, leaving 5 bases between them. The CDR3 is 13 residues long. This CDR3 is CASSLAGHNEQFF. CDR3 DNA: TGTGCCAGCAGCTTAGCGGGCCACAATGAGCAGTTCTTC.

This chain joins TRBV11-1 and TRBJ1-6; D not resolved. The CDR3 covers 12 residues. CDR1 SGHAT and CDR2 FQDESV come from the germline V gene (reference sequence). Trimming shortened V by 3 bases and J by 7 bases, and 4 bases separated the two germline ends. In DNA, the CDR3 is TGTGCCAGCAGCTTTCCGAATTCACCCCTCCACTTT. Its protein is CASSFPNSPLHF.

The V and J genes are TRBV6-5 and TRBJ2-2; 7 nucleotides line up with TRBD1. CDR1 and CDR2 (germline): MNHEY, SVGAGI. The CDR3 length is 14 residues. V lost 5 bases and J lost 2; bases outside the gene matches: 2. The CDR3 bases are TGTGCCAGCAGTCGGGACAGAAACACCGGGGAGCTGTTTTTT. Encoded protein: CASSRDRNTGELFF.